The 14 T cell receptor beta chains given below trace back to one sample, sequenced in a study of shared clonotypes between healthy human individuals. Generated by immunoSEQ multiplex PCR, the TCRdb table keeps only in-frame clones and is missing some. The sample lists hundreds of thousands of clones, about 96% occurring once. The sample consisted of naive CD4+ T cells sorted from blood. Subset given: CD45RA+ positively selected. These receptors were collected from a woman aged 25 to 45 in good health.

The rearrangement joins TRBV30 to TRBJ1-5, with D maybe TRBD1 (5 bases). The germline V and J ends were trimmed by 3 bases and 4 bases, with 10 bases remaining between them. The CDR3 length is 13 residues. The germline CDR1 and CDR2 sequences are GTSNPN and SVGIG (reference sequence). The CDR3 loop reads CAWSFSGNQPQHF. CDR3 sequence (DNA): TGTGCCTGGAGCTTTTCAGGGAATCAGCCCCAGCATTTT.

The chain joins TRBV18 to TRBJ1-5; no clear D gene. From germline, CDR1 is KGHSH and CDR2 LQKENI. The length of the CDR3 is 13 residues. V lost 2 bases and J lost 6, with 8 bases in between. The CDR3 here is CASSPGNSQPQHF. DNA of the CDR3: TGTGCCAGCTCACCAGGGAATAGTCAGCCCCAGCATTTT.

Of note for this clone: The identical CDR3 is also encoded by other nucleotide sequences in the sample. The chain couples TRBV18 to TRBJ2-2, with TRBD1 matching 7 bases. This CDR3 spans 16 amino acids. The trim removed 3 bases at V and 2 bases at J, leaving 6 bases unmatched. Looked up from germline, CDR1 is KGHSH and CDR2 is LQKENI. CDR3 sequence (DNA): TGTGCCAGCTCACCCTCGAGGGGGCCTAACACCGGGGAGCTGTTTTTT. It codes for CASSPSRGPNTGELFF.

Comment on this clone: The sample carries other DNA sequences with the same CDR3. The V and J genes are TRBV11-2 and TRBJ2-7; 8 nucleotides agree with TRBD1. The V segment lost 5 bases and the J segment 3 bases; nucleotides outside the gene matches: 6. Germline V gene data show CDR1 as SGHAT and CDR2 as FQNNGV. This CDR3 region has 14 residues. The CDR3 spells CASSTRQGSYEQYF. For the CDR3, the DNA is TGTGCCAGCAGCACTAGACAGGGGAGCTACGAGCAGTACTTC.

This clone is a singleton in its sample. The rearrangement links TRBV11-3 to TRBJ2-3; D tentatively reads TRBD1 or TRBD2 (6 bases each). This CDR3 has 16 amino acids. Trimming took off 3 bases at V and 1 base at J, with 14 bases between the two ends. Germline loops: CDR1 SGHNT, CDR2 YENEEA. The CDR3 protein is CASSFGGGIGTDTQYF. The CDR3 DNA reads TGTGCCAGCAGCTTTGGGGGCGGGATTGGCACAGATACGCAGTATTTT.

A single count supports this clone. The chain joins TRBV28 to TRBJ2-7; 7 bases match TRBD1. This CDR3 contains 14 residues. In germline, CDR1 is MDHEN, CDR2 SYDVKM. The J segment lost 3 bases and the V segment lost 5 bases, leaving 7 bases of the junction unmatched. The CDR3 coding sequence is TGTGCCAGCAGTGATCAACAGGGGAGCTACGAGCAGTACTTC. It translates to CASSDQQGSYEQYF.

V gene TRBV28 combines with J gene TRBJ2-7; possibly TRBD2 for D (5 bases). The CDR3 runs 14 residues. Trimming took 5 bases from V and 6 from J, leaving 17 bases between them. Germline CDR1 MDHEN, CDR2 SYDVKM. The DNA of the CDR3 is TGTGCCAGCAGTACTGGCCGGACTCTTCCCGAGCAGTACTTC. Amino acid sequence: CASSTGRTLPEQYF.

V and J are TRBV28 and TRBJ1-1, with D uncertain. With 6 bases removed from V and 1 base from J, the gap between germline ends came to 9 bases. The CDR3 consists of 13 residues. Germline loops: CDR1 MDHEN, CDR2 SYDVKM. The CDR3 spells CASSWTPNTEAFF. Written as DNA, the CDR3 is TGTGCCAGCAGCTGGACTCCGAACACTGAAGCTTTCTTT. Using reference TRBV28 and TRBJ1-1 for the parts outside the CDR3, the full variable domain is DVKVTQSSRYLVKRTGEKVFLECVQDMDHENMFWYRQDPGLGLRLIYFSYDVKMKEKGDIPEGYSVSREKKERFSLILESASTNQTSMYLCASSWTPNTEAFFGQGTRLTVV.

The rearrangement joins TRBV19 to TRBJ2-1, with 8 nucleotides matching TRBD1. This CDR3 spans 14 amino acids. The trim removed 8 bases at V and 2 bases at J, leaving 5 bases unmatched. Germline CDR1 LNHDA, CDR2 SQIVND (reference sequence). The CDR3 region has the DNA TGTGCCAGTCTATCGACAGGGGCCTACAATGAGCAGTTCTTC. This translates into CASLSTGAYNEQFF.

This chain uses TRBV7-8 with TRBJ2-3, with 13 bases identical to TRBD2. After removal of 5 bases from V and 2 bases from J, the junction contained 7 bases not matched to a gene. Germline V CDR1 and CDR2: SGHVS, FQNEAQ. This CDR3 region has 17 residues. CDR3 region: CASSPGTSGVPTDTQYF. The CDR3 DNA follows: TGTGCCAGCAGCCCAGGGACTAGCGGGGTCCCCACAGATACGCAGTATTTT.

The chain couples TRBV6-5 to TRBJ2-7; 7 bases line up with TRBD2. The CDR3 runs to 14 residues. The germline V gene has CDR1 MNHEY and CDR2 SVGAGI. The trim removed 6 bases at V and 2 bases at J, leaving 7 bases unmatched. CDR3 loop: CASSPRERAYEQYF. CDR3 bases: TGTGCCAGCAGCCCGCGGGAGAGGGCCTACGAGCAGTACTTC.

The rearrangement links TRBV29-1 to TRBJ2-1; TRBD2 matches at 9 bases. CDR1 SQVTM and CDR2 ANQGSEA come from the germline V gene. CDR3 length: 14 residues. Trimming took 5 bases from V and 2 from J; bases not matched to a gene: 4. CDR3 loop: CSVRRGRAYNEQFF. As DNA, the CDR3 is TGCAGCGTTCGCCGCGGGAGGGCCTACAATGAGCAGTTCTTC.

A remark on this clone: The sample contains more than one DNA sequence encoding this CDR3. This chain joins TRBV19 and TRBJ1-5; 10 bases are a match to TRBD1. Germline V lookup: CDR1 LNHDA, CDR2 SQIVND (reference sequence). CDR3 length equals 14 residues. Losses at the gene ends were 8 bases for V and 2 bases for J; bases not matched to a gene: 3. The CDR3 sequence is CASSGQGGNQPQHF. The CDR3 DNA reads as TGTGCCAGTTCCGGACAGGGGGGCAATCAGCCCCAGCATTTT.

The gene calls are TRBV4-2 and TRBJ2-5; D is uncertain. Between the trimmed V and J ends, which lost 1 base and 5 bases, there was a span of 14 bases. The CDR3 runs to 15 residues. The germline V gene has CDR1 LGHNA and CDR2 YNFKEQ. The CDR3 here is CASSQGVGPRETQYF. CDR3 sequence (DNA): TGTGCCAGCAGCCAAGGTGTTGGACCCAGGGAGACCCAGTACTTC.